One and the same sample provided the 15 T cell receptor beta chains below, sequenced in a study of CD8 T cells in ankylosing spondylitis. Findings of the study overall: Typical of ankylosing spondylitis blood, it appeared, was a TCR beta motif of several highly homologous variants.

No antigen is known for these receptors. TCRdb independently ran MiXCR on the 5' RACE reads; one entry per CDR3 protein. The table has a few hundred thousand distinct CDR3 sequences, approximately 8% seen once. Sequenced: blood, either unsorted or a sorted T cell fraction (not recorded which). Source of these receptors: a male donor with ankylosing spondylitis.

There are a few counts of this clonotype. The V call is TRBV7-9, the J call TRBJ2-3, with D perhaps TRBD2 (5 bases). Looked up from germline, CDR1 is SEHNR and CDR2 is FQNEAQ (reference sequence). The CDR3 covers 13 residues. The germline V and J ends were trimmed by 5 bases and 6 bases, with 12 bases remaining between them. CDR3 in DNA: TGTGCCAGCAGCCACGGGATCTTGGATACGCAGTATTTT. It is translated as CASSHGILDTQYF. Using reference TRBV7-9 and TRBJ2-3 for the parts outside the CDR3, the full variable domain is DTGVSQNPRHKITKRGQNVTFRCDPISEHNRLYWYRQTLGQGPEFLTYFQNEAQLEKSRLLSDRFSAERPKGSFSTLEIQRTEQGDSAMYLCASSHGILDTQYFGPGTRLTVL.

CDR3 sequence reads: CASSYSRDGYNEQFF. Here the CDR3 DNA reads TGTGCCAGCAGTTACTCGAGGGACGGATACAATGAGCAGTTCTTC. The gene calls are TRBV6-5 and TRBJ2-1; D possibly matches TRBD1 or TRBD2 (5 bases each). This CDR3 comprises 15 residues. Looked up from germline, CDR1 is MNHEY and CDR2 is SVGAGI. Trimming took off 0 bases at V and 4 bases at J, with 10 bases between the two ends.

This clonotype was detected ten times or more. The rearrangement links TRBV7-9 to TRBJ1-5; TRBD1 agrees at 8 bases. V trimming: 2 bases; J trimming: 4 bases; junction bases outside the gene matches: 7. Germline V gives CDR1 SEHNR, CDR2 FQNEAQ (reference sequence). The CDR3 consists of 16 residues. CDR3 nucleotide sequence: TGTGCCAGCAGCTTATCATGGGGACAGGATAATCAGCCCCAGCATTTT. It encodes CASSLSWGQDNQPQHF.

There are a few counts of this clonotype. This chain links TRBV29-1 with TRBJ1-1, with 9 positions matching TRBD1. Germline-derived CDR1 and CDR2 are SQVTM and ANQGSEA. The ends lost 0 bases at V and 5 bases at J; junction bases unmatched: 4. The CDR3 has 14 amino acids. The CDR3 is CSVEEGQGATEAFF. In DNA, the CDR3 is TGCAGCGTTGAAGAGGGACAGGGTGCGACTGAAGCTTTCTTT.

In this sample, this clonotype turned up a few times. J is TRBJ2-3 and V is TRBV4-1; D is perhaps TRBD1 or TRBD2 (5 bases each). Looked up from germline, CDR1 is MGHRA and CDR2 is YSYEKL. The ends were cut back, 0 bases at V and 2 bases at J, with 18 bases in the middle. There are 18 residues in the CDR3. The chain's CDR3 is CASSQEVPGQQLTDTQYF. CDR3 nucleotides: TGCGCCAGCAGCCAAGAGGTGCCGGGGCAGCAGCTCACAGATACGCAGTATTTT.

There are a few counts of this clonotype. This chain joins TRBV12-3 or TRBV12-4 and TRBJ1-5, with 8 bases lining up with TRBD1. The length of the CDR3 is 13 residues. V dropped 6 bases and J dropped 6; count of bases not matched to a gene: 4. CDR3 coding DNA: TGTGCCAGCAGAAAGACAGGGGTTCAGCCCCAGCATTTT. This gives the protein CASRKTGVQPQHF.

This clonotype turned up a few times. The chain links TRBV28 to TRBJ2-2; D unresolved. Germline V gene sequence: CDR1 MDHEN, CDR2 SYDVKM. This CDR3 spans 13 amino acids. With 3 bases removed from V and 4 bases from J, the gap between germline ends came to 6 bases. Here the CDR3 DNA reads TGTGCCAGCAGTTTCAGGAGCACCGGGGAGCTGTTTTTT. This translates into CASSFRSTGELFF.

The chain employs TRBV4-3 and TRBJ2-1, with 10 bases fitting TRBD1. The CDR3 length is 15 residues. Trimming cost V 4 bases and J 5 bases; bases outside gene matches: 5. CDR1 is LGHNA and CDR2 is YSLEER in the germline V gene. CDR3 nucleotides: TGCGCCAGCAGCCCGGGACAGGGGCAGAACAATGAGCAGTTCTTC. Amino acids: CASSPGQGQNNEQFF.

This clonotype was seen a few times. V gene TRBV20-1 combines with J gene TRBJ2-1; no reliable D call. Trimming shortened V by 7 bases and J by 5 bases, and 9 bases separated the two germline ends. Germline CDR1 reads DFQATT; CDR2 reads SNEGSKA (reference sequence). The CDR3 covers 11 residues. The DNA for the CDR3 is TGCAGTGTTCCGGTTAACAATGAGCAGTTCTTC. Its protein is CSVPVNNEQFF.

The CDR3 here is CASSLDPRNTGELFF. The DNA of the CDR3 is TGTGCCAGCAGCTTAGATCCCCGGAACACCGGGGAGCTGTTTTTT. The chain couples TRBV7-9 to TRBJ2-2; D is unresolved. V was shortened by 1 base and J by 1 base, with 7 bases between the two germline ends. CDR1 and CDR2 (germline): SEHNR, FQNEAQ (reference sequence). There are 15 residues in the CDR3.

This clonotype was seen more than once but under ten times. The genes are TRBV7-2 and TRBJ2-1; D may be TRBD2 (6 bases). Looked up from germline, CDR1 is SGHTA and CDR2 is FQGNSA. The length of the CDR3 is 17 residues. Trimming took 2 bases from V and 5 from J, leaving 19 bases between them. CDR3: CASSLQPLLRENNEQFF. CDR3 DNA sequence: TGTGCCAGCAGCTTACAGCCTCTCTTGCGGGAAAACAATGAGCAGTTCTTC.

This clonotype was counted a few times. This chain's CDR3 is CASSVGKGYEQYF. The CDR3, as DNA: TGTGCCAGCAGCGTAGGGAAAGGTTACGAGCAGTACTTC. V and J are TRBV9 and TRBJ2-7; no definite D call. The V end was cut by 0 bases, the J end by 4 bases, with 8 bases between. Germline CDR1 SGDLS, CDR2 YYNGEE. The CDR3 consists of 13 residues.

In this sample, this clonotype turned up a few times. The chain carries TRBV9 and TRBJ2-6; D not certain. CDR1 and CDR2 from the germline V gene are SGDLS and YYNGEE. Deletions cut 6 bases from V and 1 base from J, with 14 bases between. The CDR3 has 16 residues. In DNA, the CDR3 is TGTGCCAGCAATCGGGCAGGTCAGTCTGGGGCCAACGTCCTGACTTTC. It specifies CASNRAGQSGANVLTF. Drawing the rest from reference TRBV9 and TRBJ2-6, the complete variable domain is DSGVTQTPKHLITATGQRVTLRCSPRSGDLSVYWYQQSLDQGLQFLIQYYNGEERAKGNILERFSAQQFPDLHSELNLSSLELGDSALYFCASNRAGQSGANVLTFGAGSRLTVL.

The chain is built from TRBV20-1 and TRBJ1-5; D is ambiguous. From germline, CDR1 is DFQATT and CDR2 SNEGSKA (reference sequence). V lost 7 bases and J lost 1, with 11 bases in between. The CDR3 sequence is 13 residues long. CDR3 sequence reads: CSGRAESNQPQHF. Written as DNA, the CDR3 is TGCAGTGGCCGGGCCGAAAGCAATCAGCCCCAGCATTTT.

A few counts support this clonotype. In nucleotides, the CDR3 is TGTGCCATCAGACAGGGGGATACGCAGTATTTT. Translating gives CAIRQGDTQYF. The chain links TRBV10-3 to TRBJ2-3, with 7 bases that match TRBD1. The CDR3 extends over 11 amino acids. V lost 6 bases and J lost 6; bases outside the gene matches: 0. The V gene's germline CDR1 is ENHRY and CDR2 SYGVKD.